The rows below give T cell receptor beta chains drawn from one sample of a study of blood T cells in healthy people across ages. TCRdb fed the 5' RACE reads into MiXCR, producing one record per CDR3 protein. Of approximately 2,000,000 distinct CDR3 sequences detected, roughly two fifths appear once; the ten largest clones hold 23%. Sequenced input: blood. The receptors originated from a human donor in good health. Both conserved end residues are part of each CDR3. A D gene is named only where the DNA matches it firmly. Clone size is given for some rows only: seen once, a few or many times, or a class if the clone is expanded.

TRBJ2-3	few	TRBV18	16	TRBD1	TGTGCCAGCTCACCCCGGGACAGGGGCAGCACAGATACGCAGTATTTT	CASSPRDRGSTDTQYF
TRBJ2-7	few	TRBV7-2	14	.	TGTGCCAGCAGCTCTAGGAGAACGAGCTACGAGCAGTACTTC	CASSSRRTSYEQYF
TRBJ2-4	few	TRBV7-9	11	.	TGTGCCAGCAGCTCAGGGGTAGACCAGTACTTC	CASSSGVDQYF
TRBJ2-7	.	TRBV6-6	16	.	TGTGCCAGCAGTTACGGGTCGCGGTTTTGGTCCTACGAGCAGTACTTC	CASSYGSRFWSYEQYF
TRBJ1-1	.	TRBV6-6	16	TRBD1	TGTGCCACTAGCCGGGACAGGGGGCTTCGGAACACTGAAGCTTTCTTT	CATSRDRGLRNTEAFF
TRBJ2-5	few	TRBV11-3	16	TRBD2	TGTGCCAGCAGTTCCTCACTAGCGGGGAGCCAAGAGACCCAGTACTTC	CASSSSLAGSQETQYF
TRBJ1-2	few	TRBV20-1	14	.	TGCAGTGCTAGAACGAGCTCGTGGGGGATCCTGAACACCTTC	CSARTSSWGILNTF
TRBJ2-1	once	TRBV7-2	15	.	TGTGCCAGCAGCGCAGACTTGGCGGGTAGCAATGAGCAGTTCTTC	CASSADLAGSNEQFF
TRBJ2-3	.	TRBV7-2	12	.	TGTGCCAGCAGTGAGTGGGCGTATACGCAGTATTTT	CASSEWAYTQYF
TRBJ1-1	.	TRBV29-1	14	.	TGCAGCGTTGAGCTCCTGACAGGGAACACTGAAGCTTTCTTT	CSVELLTGNTEAFF
TRBJ2-3	.	TRBV4-2	15	TRBD1	TGTGCCAGCAGCCAAGTTTCAGGGGGCGCAGATACGCAGTATTTT	CASSQVSGGADTQYF
TRBJ2-3	.	TRBV5-1	14	.	TGCGCCAGCAGCTGGGATTCACAGACAGATACGCAGTATTTT	CASSWDSQTDTQYF
TRBJ2-5	few	TRBV4-1	18	.	TGCGCCAGCAGCCAAGACACCGGGACTTTCCTTCGGCAAGAGACCCAGTACTTC	CASSQDTGTFLRQETQYF
TRBJ2-3	.	TRBV12-3/TRBV12-4	13	TRBD2	TGTGCCAGCACTAGCGGGGGTGCAGATACGCAGTATTTT	CASTSGGADTQYF
TRBJ1-5	few	TRBV7-2	15	.	TGTGCCAGCAGCTTACGGGTATTCGGCAATCAGCCCCAGCATTTT	CASSLRVFGNQPQHF
TRBJ2-3	.	TRBV6-6	15	.	TGTGCCAGCAGTTATGGGGGCAGAGGCAGTGGTACGCAGTATTTT	CASSYGGRGSGTQYF
TRBJ1-4	few	TRBV7-2	13	TRBD1	TGTGCCAGCAGCCCCTACAGGGGTGAAGAACTGTTTTTT	CASSPYRGEELFF
TRBJ2-7	many	TRBV29-1	14	.	TGCAGCGTTGAAGGCTTGGAGGGATCCTACGAGCAGTACTTC	CSVEGLEGSYEQYF
TRBJ2-3	.	TRBV12-3/TRBV12-4	14	.	TGTGCCAGCACCATAGATACACTAGCAGATACGCAGTATTTT	CASTIDTLADTQYF
TRBJ2-4	.	TRBV7-9	15	.	TGTGCCAGCAGCCCAAAGGGGCCCCCAGCGGACATTCAGTACTTC	CASSPKGPPADIQYF
TRBJ2-5	few	TRBV7-2	15	TRBD2	TGTGCCAGCAGCCCTAGCGGGGGGGCGGGGAAGACCCAGTACTTC	CASSPSGGAGKTQYF
TRBJ1-2	.	TRBV14	16	TRBD1	TGTGCCAGCAGCCAGAATGACAGGGGGCTAACCGGCGGCTACACCTTC	CASSQNDRGLTGGYTF
TRBJ2-4	.	TRBV20-1	16	.	TGCAGTGCTTCGTCGGGCAGGGAGGAGGCCAAAAACATTCAGTACTTC	CSASSGREEAKNIQYF
TRBJ2-3	.	TRBV24-1	16	TRBD1	TGTGCCACCAGTGAAACGGACAGGACGTTAGCTGGTACGCAGTATTTT	CATSETDRTLAGTQYF
TRBJ2-5	.	TRBV27	16	.	TGTGCCAGCAGTTTTGTTACCTCGAGGGGGCAAGAGACCCAGTACTTC	CASSFVTSRGQETQYF
TRBJ2-1	few	TRBV5-1	16	.	TGCGCCAGCAGCCCTTCCGACGCGTCTACGAGGGGTGAGCAGTTCTTC	CASSPSDASTRGEQFF
TRBJ2-7	.	TRBV24-1	14	.	TGTGCCACCAGTGATTTTTTGACAGCCTACGAGCAGTACTTC	CATSDFLTAYEQYF
TRBJ1-1	few	TRBV5-5	14	.	TGTGCCAGCAGCTTGTTCGGAAGGAACACTGAAGCTTTCTTT	CASSLFGRNTEAFF
TRBJ1-6	.	TRBV3-1	16	TRBD1	TGTGCCAGCAGCCAAGACGCAGGGGGCGACGGTTCACCCCTCCACTTT	CASSQDAGGDGSPLHF
TRBJ2-7	few	TRBV15	15	.	TGTGCCACCAGCAGAGAGACCCTTAGTTCCTACGAGCAGTACTTC	CATSRETLSSYEQYF
TRBJ2-1	.	TRBV7-3	12	.	TGTGCCAGCAGCAACGGGGCGGGGAGGCAGTTCTTC	CASSNGAGRQFF
TRBJ2-3	.	TRBV24-1	15	.	TGTGCCACCACGTCGGCGACAGAATCCACAGATACGCAGTATTTT	CATTSATESTDTQYF
TRBJ2-7	.	TRBV7-9	13	TRBD1	TGTGCCAGCAGCCCCGACAGGGATAACGAGCAGTACTTC	CASSPDRDNEQYF
TRBJ1-5	few	TRBV20-1	16	.	TGCAGTGCTAACCTTAGAGGGGGATTCGGCAATCAGCCCCAGCATTTT	CSANLRGGFGNQPQHF
TRBJ2-1	.	TRBV7-9	15	TRBD2	TGTGCCAGCAGCTTAATTGGTCAGGGACTACCCGAGCAGTTCTTC	CASSLIGQGLPEQFF
TRBJ1-1	.	TRBV6-2/TRBV6-3	12	.	TGTGCCAGCAGTTACTCGAAACTGGGAGCTTTCTTT	CASSYSKLGAFF
TRBJ2-3	.	TRBV4-1	13	.	TGCGCCAGCAGCCACATGGGACTCGGGTCGCAGTATTTT	CASSHMGLGSQYF
TRBJ1-2	.	TRBV28	11	.	TGTGCCAGCAGTTTTTACCTTGGCTACACCTTC	CASSFYLGYTF
TRBJ1-2	few	TRBV18	16	.	TGTGCCAGCTCACCTCTCCCCAGGGATTCTAACTATGGCTACACCTTC	CASSPLPRDSNYGYTF
TRBJ1-1	.	TRBV12-3/TRBV12-4	13	TRBD1	TGTGCCAGCAGTTTAGCCGAGGGACAGGGAGCTTTCTTT	CASSLAEGQGAFF
TRBJ2-7	.	TRBV12-3/TRBV12-4	15	.	TGTGCCAGCAGTTTTGGGGGGTGGCGAACCTACGAGCAGTACTTC	CASSFGGWRTYEQYF
TRBJ1-1	.	TRBV5-1	16	TRBD1	TGCGCCAGCAGCTCCCCGACAGGGGGCCCGAACACTGAAGCTTTCTTT	CASSSPTGGPNTEAFF
TRBJ1-2	.	TRBV12-3/TRBV12-4	13	.	TGTGCCAGCAGTTTAGACTGGAGGTATGGCTACACCTTC	CASSLDWRYGYTF
TRBJ1-5	.	TRBV20-1	15	.	TGCAGTGCTAGGGCGGGGGACCGGGGCAATCAGCCCCAGCATTTT	CSARAGDRGNQPQHF
TRBJ2-3	few	TRBV9	16	.	TGTGCCAGCAGCCCATCGACAGGAAATTCTTGGGATACGCAGTATTTT	CASSPSTGNSWDTQYF
TRBJ1-5	.	TRBV7-2	16	TRBD1	TGTGCCAGCAGCTTGAGGACAGGGGGCTTCCTTCAGCCCCAGCATTTT	CASSLRTGGFLQPQHF
TRBJ2-7	few	TRBV27	14	.	TGTGCCAGCAGTTTAATCGGATTAGCCTACGAGCAGTACTTC	CASSLIGLAYEQYF
TRBJ2-1	.	TRBV20-1	17	TRBD2	TGCAGTGCCGACACCGGGGGGGGCAGAGGCTCCTACAATGAGCAGTTCTTC	CSADTGGGRGSYNEQFF
TRBJ2-5	.	TRBV7-8	15	.	TGTGCCAGCAGCTTAGTGTCTGGGGTCCAAGAGACCCAGTACTTC	CASSLVSGVQETQYF
TRBJ1-2	many	TRBV28	14	.	TGTGCCAGCAGCCCGGGCGGGGTTAACTATGGCTACACCTTC	CASSPGGVNYGYTF
TRBJ2-5	few	TRBV5-6	13	.	TGTGCCAGCAGCTTGCCAGCTCTGGGGACCCAGTACTTC	CASSLPALGTQYF
TRBJ2-5	few	TRBV4-3	16	TRBD1	TGCGCCAGCAGCCAAGACCTGGACAGGGTCCCAGAGACCCAGTACTTC	CASSQDLDRVPETQYF